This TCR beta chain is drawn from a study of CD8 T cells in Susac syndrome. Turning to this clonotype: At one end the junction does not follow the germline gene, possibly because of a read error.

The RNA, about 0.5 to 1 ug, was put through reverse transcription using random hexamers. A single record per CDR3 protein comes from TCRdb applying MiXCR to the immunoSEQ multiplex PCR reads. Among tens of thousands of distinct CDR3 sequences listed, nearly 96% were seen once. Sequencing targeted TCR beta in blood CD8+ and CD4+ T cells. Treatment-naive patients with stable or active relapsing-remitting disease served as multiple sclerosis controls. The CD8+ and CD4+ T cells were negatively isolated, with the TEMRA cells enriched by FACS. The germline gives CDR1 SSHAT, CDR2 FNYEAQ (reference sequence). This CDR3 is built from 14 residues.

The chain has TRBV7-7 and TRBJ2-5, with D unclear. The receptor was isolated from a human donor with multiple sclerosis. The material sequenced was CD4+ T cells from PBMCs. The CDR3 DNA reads TGTGCTAGCAGCCCGATCGCAGGAATAGAGACCCAGTACTTC. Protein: CASSPIAGIETQYF.